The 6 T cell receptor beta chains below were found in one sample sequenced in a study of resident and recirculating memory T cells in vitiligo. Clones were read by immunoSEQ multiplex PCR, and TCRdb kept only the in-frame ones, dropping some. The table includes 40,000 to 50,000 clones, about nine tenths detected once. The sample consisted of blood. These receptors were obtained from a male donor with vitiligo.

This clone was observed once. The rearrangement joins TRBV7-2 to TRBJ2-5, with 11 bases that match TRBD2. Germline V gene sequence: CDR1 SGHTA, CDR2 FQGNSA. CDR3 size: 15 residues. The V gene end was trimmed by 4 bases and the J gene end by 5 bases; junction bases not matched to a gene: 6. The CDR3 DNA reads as TGTGCCAGCAGCTCCCGACTAGCGGGGTTGGAGACCCAGTACTTC. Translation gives CASSSRLAGLETQYF.

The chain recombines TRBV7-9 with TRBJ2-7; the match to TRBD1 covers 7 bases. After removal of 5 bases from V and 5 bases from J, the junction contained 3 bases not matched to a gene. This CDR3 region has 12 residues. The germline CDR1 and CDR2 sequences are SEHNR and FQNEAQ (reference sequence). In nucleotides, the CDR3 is TGTGCCAGCAGCCCGGACAGGAACGAGCAGTACTTC. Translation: CASSPDRNEQYF.

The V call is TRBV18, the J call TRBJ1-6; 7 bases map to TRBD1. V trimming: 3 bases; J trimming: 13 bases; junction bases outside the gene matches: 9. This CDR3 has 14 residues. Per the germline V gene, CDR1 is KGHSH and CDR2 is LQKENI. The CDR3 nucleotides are TGTGCCAGCTCACCTGGTGGGACCAGGGGGCCCCTCCACTTT. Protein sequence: CASSPGGTRGPLHF.

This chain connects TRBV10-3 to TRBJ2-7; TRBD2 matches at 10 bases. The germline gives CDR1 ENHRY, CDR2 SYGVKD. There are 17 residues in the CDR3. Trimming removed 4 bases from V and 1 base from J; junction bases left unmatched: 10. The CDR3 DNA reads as TGTGCCATCAGTGTAACAAGCGGGGGGGCCAGGTCCTACGAGCAGTACTTC. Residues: CAISVTSGGARSYEQYF.

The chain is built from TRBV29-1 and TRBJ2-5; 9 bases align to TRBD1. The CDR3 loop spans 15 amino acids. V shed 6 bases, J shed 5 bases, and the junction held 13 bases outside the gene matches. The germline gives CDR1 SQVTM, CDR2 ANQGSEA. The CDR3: CSVAARDRDWETQYF. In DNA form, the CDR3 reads TGCAGCGTCGCCGCCCGGGACAGGGATTGGGAGACCCAGTACTTC. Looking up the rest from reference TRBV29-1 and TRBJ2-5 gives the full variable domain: SAVISQKPSRDICQRGTSLTIQCQVDSQVTMMFWYRQQPGQSLTLIATANQGSEATYESGFVIDKFPISRPNLTFSTLTVSNMSPEDSSIYLCSVAARDRDWETQYFGPGTRLLVL.

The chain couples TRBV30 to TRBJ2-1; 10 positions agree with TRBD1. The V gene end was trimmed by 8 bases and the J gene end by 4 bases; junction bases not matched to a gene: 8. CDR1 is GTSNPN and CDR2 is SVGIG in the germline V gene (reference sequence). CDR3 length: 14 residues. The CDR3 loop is CATGDRGFYNEQFF. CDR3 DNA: TGTGCCACCGGGGACAGGGGATTTTACAATGAGCAGTTCTTC.